Listed below are T cell receptor beta chains from one sample, sequenced in a study of blood T cells in healthy people across ages. TCRdb processed the 5' RACE reads anew with MiXCR; each CDR3 protein has one entry. The table lists 850,000 to 1,000,000 distinct CDR3 sequences, roughly 51% of them singletons. The sequenced sample was blood. The receptor source for this set is a woman aged 55-69 years in good health. CDR3s include the opening cysteine and the closing phenylalanine or tryptophan. D genes are given only for firm matches. Expanded clones are given a class, and other clones once, few, many or no size at all.

d_gene	j_gene	abundance	v_gene	CDR3aa	CDR3nt
NA	TRBJ2-3	NA	TRBV14	CASSQVVGASTDTQYF	TGTGCCAGCAGCCAAGTCGTGGGAGCGAGCACAGATACGCAGTATTTT
NA	TRBJ1-2	NA	TRBV4-1	CASSQAWSYGYTF	TGCGCCAGCAGCCAAGCCTGGTCCTATGGCTACACCTTC
NA	TRBJ1-6	many	TRBV20-1	CSAPTSLGGSPLHF	TGCAGTGCTCCGACCTCGCTGGGGGGATCACCCCTCCACTTT
TRBD1	TRBJ2-7	few	TRBV12-3/TRBV12-4	CASSSPGQGRNEQYF	TGTGCCAGCAGTAGTCCCGGACAGGGAAGGAACGAGCAGTACTTC
TRBD2	TRBJ2-3	few	TRBV7-2	CASSFEAGRTDTQYF	TGTGCCAGCAGCTTTGAAGCGGGAAGAACAGATACGCAGTATTTT
TRBD1	TRBJ2-7	few	TRBV4-1	CASSRQPGQRSYEQYF	TGCGCCAGCAGCCGCCAACCGGGACAGCGGTCCTACGAGCAGTACTTC
NA	TRBJ2-7	NA	TRBV12-3/TRBV12-4	CASMVGGPSYEQYF	TGTGCCAGCATGGTGGGGGGCCCCTCCTACGAGCAGTACTTC
NA	TRBJ2-5	NA	TRBV28	CASSRTIGETQYF	TGTGCCAGCAGCCGGACTATTGGAGAGACCCAGTACTTC
NA	TRBJ1-2	NA	TRBV4-2	CASSQTDRNYGYTF	TGTGCCAGCAGCCAAACAGACCGGAACTATGGCTACACCTTC
TRBD2	TRBJ2-5	NA	TRBV9	CASSIMGLAGAGQETQYF	TGTGCCAGCAGCATCATGGGACTAGCGGGAGCGGGTCAAGAGACCCAGTACTTC
NA	TRBJ2-3	NA	TRBV15	CATSTGLPTQYF	TGTGCCACCAGCACCGGGCTTCCCACGCAGTATTTT
NA	TRBJ2-4	few	TRBV7-9	CASSPGWGIQYF	TGTGCCAGCAGCCCAGGGTGGGGCATTCAGTACTTC
NA	TRBJ2-6	NA	TRBV7-2	CASIMTERRASGANVLTF	TGTGCCAGCATCATGACGGAGAGGCGAGCCTCTGGGGCCAACGTCCTGACTTTC
NA	TRBJ2-3	NA	TRBV5-1	CASSLEGGKDTQYF	TGCGCCAGCAGCTTGGAGGGAGGAAAAGATACGCAGTATTTT
TRBD1	TRBJ2-3	NA	TRBV12-5	CASGQDRVTDTQYF	TGTGCTAGTGGTCAAGACAGGGTCACAGATACGCAGTATTTT
TRBD2	TRBJ2-3	NA	TRBV4-2	CASSQDTSGSRTDTQYF	TGTGCCAGCAGCCAAGATACTAGCGGGAGCAGGACAGATACGCAGTATTTT
NA	TRBJ2-3	NA	TRBV13	CASSPNGNRRPTDTQYF	TGTGCCAGCAGTCCTAATGGGAACCGGCGTCCCACAGATACGCAGTATTTT
NA	TRBJ1-1	NA	TRBV2	CASRLTGAGPEAFF	TGTGCCAGCCGCCTGACAGGAGCCGGCCCTGAAGCTTTCTTT
NA	TRBJ2-7	NA	TRBV7-2	CASSLPHNEQYF	TGTGCCAGCAGCTTACCCCACAATGAGCAGTACTTC
TRBD2	TRBJ2-1	NA	TRBV29-1	CSVNPIAGGDNEQFF	TGCAGCGTGAACCCCATAGCGGGAGGGGACAATGAGCAGTTCTTC
TRBD1	TRBJ1-6	NA	TRBV2	CASRGQGFVNNSPLHF	TGTGCCAGCAGGGGACAGGGGTTCGTCAATAATTCACCCCTCCACTTT
NA	TRBJ2-6	few	TRBV25-1	CASTTGPGANVLTF	TGTGCCAGCACCACTGGCCCTGGGGCCAACGTCCTGACTTTC
NA	TRBJ1-6	once	TRBV6-1	CASSEEDRVTLHF	TGTGCCAGCAGTGAAGAGGATCGTGTCACCCTCCACTTT
NA	TRBJ2-7	few	TRBV7-9	CASSSSRQGGTYEQYF	TGTGCCAGCAGCTCCTCAAGACAGGGAGGCACCTACGAGCAGTACTTC
NA	TRBJ2-7	NA	TRBV4-1	CASSQAPAGSSYEQYF	TGCGCCAGCAGCCAAGCCCCGGCAGGGAGCTCCTACGAGCAGTACTTC
TRBD1	TRBJ2-6	few	TRBV4-1	CASSRRDSLYSGANVLTF	TGCGCCAGCAGCCGACGGGACAGCCTGTACTCTGGGGCCAACGTCCTGACTTTC
NA	TRBJ2-1	NA	TRBV7-9	CASSLAGVAVEQFF	TGTGCCAGCAGCTTAGCGGGGGTAGCGGTTGAGCAGTTCTTC
TRBD2	TRBJ2-7	once	TRBV9	CASSITSVSYEQYF	TGTGCCAGCAGCATCACTAGCGTCTCCTACGAGCAGTACTTC
NA	TRBJ2-7	few	TRBV20-1	CSASGGFYEQYF	TGCAGTGCTAGCGGCGGATTTTACGAGCAGTACTTC
NA	TRBJ2-1	NA	TRBV18	CASSPSGGIYNEQFF	TGTGCCAGCTCACCGTCTGGCGGAATATACAATGAGCAGTTCTTC
NA	TRBJ1-2	NA	TRBV7-9	CASSLPDSYGYTF	TGTGCCAGCAGCTTGCCTGATTCCTATGGCTACACCTTC
NA	TRBJ1-2	many	TRBV12-3/TRBV12-4	CASSPLTGTPTGYTF	TGTGCCAGCAGTCCCCTCACCGGGACCCCGACGGGCTACACCTTC
TRBD2	TRBJ2-7	NA	TRBV20-1	CSATGGIYEQYF	TGCAGTGCCACGGGGGGGATCTACGAGCAGTACTTC
NA	TRBJ2-1	NA	TRBV20-1	CSARGRDNNLLNEQFF	TGCAGTGCTAGAGGCCGGGACAACAATCTGTTAAATGAGCAGTTCTTC
NA	TRBJ2-3	NA	TRBV7-2	CASSSPGRAVTDTQYF	TGTGCCAGCAGCTCTCCGGGACGAGCGGTCACAGATACGCAGTATTTT
NA	TRBJ1-2	NA	TRBV28	CASSARRPNDYGYTF	TGTGCCAGCAGTGCCCGGAGGCCTAATGACTATGGCTACACCTTC
NA	TRBJ1-4	NA	TRBV27	CASSRRGVASEKLFF	TGTGCCAGCAGCCGGCGGGGGGTAGCTAGTGAAAAACTGTTTTTT
TRBD2	TRBJ2-5	few	TRBV12-3/TRBV12-4	CASSVGTTGETQYF	TGTGCCAGCAGCGTCGGGACTACCGGGGAGACCCAGTACTTC
TRBD1	TRBJ2-1	NA	TRBV20-1	CSATDRGNEQFF	TGCAGTGCCACAGACAGGGGCAATGAGCAGTTCTTC
NA	TRBJ1-6	NA	TRBV3-1	CASSQDRNRKPLHF	TGTGCCAGCAGCCAAGATAGGAACAGAAAGCCCCTCCACTTT
TRBD1	TRBJ2-7	many	TRBV7-9	CASSLGGSEQYF	TGTGCCAGCAGTCTAGGGGGCAGCGAGCAGTACTTC
NA	TRBJ1-5	few	TRBV28	CATRPGDSNQPQHF	TGTGCCACCCGTCCTGGGGATAGCAATCAGCCCCAGCATTTT
TRBD2	TRBJ2-1	NA	TRBV4-2	CASSQWREPYNEQFF	TGTGCCAGCAGCCAGTGGCGGGAGCCTTACAATGAGCAGTTCTTC
NA	TRBJ2-3	few	TRBV6-2/TRBV6-3	CASGWRLGTDTQYF	TGTGCCAGCGGGTGGCGACTAGGCACAGATACGCAGTATTTT
NA	TRBJ2-3	NA	TRBV3-1	CASSQDKVIAGTKDTQYF	TGTGCCAGCAGCCAAGACAAAGTTATAGCAGGGACAAAGGATACGCAGTATTTT
TRBD2	TRBJ2-7	NA	TRBV3-1	CASSHTSGIGYEQYF	TGTGCCAGCAGCCACACTAGCGGAATAGGCTACGAGCAGTACTTC
NA	TRBJ1-4	NA	TRBV5-1	CASSPHGTTNEKLFF	TGCGCCAGCAGCCCGCATGGAACAACTAATGAAAAACTGTTTTTT
NA	TRBJ2-4	NA	TRBV20-1	CSARDGRGNKNIQYF	TGCAGTGCTAGAGATGGGCGGGGCAACAAAAACATTCAGTACTTC
NA	TRBJ2-7	NA	TRBV20-1	CSARPEGYF	TGCAGTGCTAGACCGGAGGGGTACTTC
NA	TRBJ2-7	few	TRBV27	CASSLAGPYYEQYF	TGTGCCAGCAGTTTAGCAGGGCCCTACTACGAGCAGTACTTC
NA	TRBJ2-5	NA	TRBV7-2	CANSLARALGETQYF	TGTGCCAACAGCTTAGCTAGAGCCCTTGGAGAAACCCAGTACTTC
TRBD1	TRBJ2-5	NA	TRBV9	CASSVGETGIETQYF	TGTGCCAGCAGCGTAGGGGAGACAGGGATCGAGACCCAGTACTTC
NA	TRBJ2-1	NA	TRBV12-3/TRBV12-4	CASSLGVPTGNEQFF	TGTGCCAGCTCCTTAGGGGTACCGACGGGCAATGAGCAGTTCTTC
NA	TRBJ2-1	NA	TRBV2	CASILSGHQYNEQFF	TGTGCCAGCATCTTAAGCGGACATCAATACAATGAGCAGTTCTTC
NA	TRBJ2-1	few	TRBV4-1	CASSQFGSQVNEQFF	TGCGCCAGCAGCCAATTCGGGAGCCAGGTCAATGAGCAGTTCTTC
TRBD2	TRBJ2-1	NA	TRBV20-1	CSAKREWADNEQFF	TGCAGTGCTAAGCGGGAGTGGGCCGACAATGAGCAGTTCTTC
NA	TRBJ1-5	NA	TRBV10-3	CAISESKTGRQPQHF	TGTGCCATCAGTGAGTCGAAAACAGGTCGACAGCCCCAGCATTTT
TRBD2	TRBJ2-1	once	TRBV12-3/TRBV12-4	CASSFNEGGRYYNEQFF	TGTGCCAGCAGTTTTAATGAGGGCGGGAGGTACTACAACGAGCAGTTCTTC
NA	TRBJ1-2	NA	TRBV6-1	CASSPTGYHGYTF	TGTGCCAGCAGTCCAACAGGGTACCATGGCTACACCTTC
NA	TRBJ2-7	few	TRBV4-1	CASSQEVGFEQYF	TGCGCCAGCAGCCAAGAAGTAGGTTTCGAGCAGTACTTC